These 30 T cell receptor beta chains share one sample of origin, sequenced in a study of Ad26.COV2.S vaccination and SARS-CoV-2 variants. Treatment in this sample: around 19 received Ad26.COV2.S at low or high dose, single or two shots; about 5 received placebo; per-sample allocation not given. Samples analyzed were those drawn on day 63 after the first vaccine or placebo injection. TCRdb's copy holds only in-frame clones and misses some; the assay was immunoSEQ multiplex PCR. The sample has approximately 480,000 clones, 70% to 90% seen once. The source material was peripheral blood, sampled in a trial of Ad26.COV2.S vaccine versus placebo. Receptors were obtained from a person aged 18-65 years who received the Ad26.COV2.S COVID-19 vaccine or a placebo.

The chain recombines TRBV19 with TRBJ2-3; D not certain. The ends were cut back, 0 bases at V and 2 bases at J, with 6 bases in the middle. This CDR3 is 14 amino acids long. Germline-derived CDR1 and CDR2 are LNHDA and SQIVND (reference sequence). CDR3: CASSIDPATDTQYF. CDR3 in DNA: TGTGCCAGTAGTATAGACCCAGCCACAGATACGCAGTATTTT. Supplemented by reference TRBV19 and TRBJ2-3, the full variable domain reads DGGITQSPKYLFRKEGQNVTLSCEQNLNHDAMYWYRQDPGQGLRLIYYSQIVNDFQKGDIAEGYSVSREKKESFPLTVTSAQKNPTAFYLCASSIDPATDTQYFGPGTRLTVL.

The J gene is TRBJ2-7, the V gene TRBV4-2, with D perhaps matching TRBD2 (5 bases). The germline gives CDR1 LGHNA, CDR2 YNFKEQ. V was trimmed by 2 bases and J by 1 base, leaving 9 bases between them. This CDR3 comprises 14 residues. CDR3 DNA sequence: TGTGCCAGCAGCCAATCACCGGGGTCCTACGAGCAGTACTTC. It encodes CASSQSPGSYEQYF.

The rearrangement uses TRBV28 and TRBJ2-6, with 10 bases that match TRBD1. Trimming cost V 6 bases and J 0 bases; bases outside gene matches: 2. Looked up from germline, CDR1 is MDHEN and CDR2 is SYDVKM. This CDR3 has 16 amino acids. Here the CDR3 reads CASRGQGLSGANVLTF. The CDR3 nucleotides are TGTGCCAGCAGGGGACAGGGGCTCTCTGGGGCCAACGTCCTGACTTTC.

CDR3 nucleotides: TGCGCCAGCAGCCGGCGAGGGTGGGGGAACACTGAAGCTTTCTTT. This encodes CASSRRGWGNTEAFF. The chain links TRBV5-1 to TRBJ1-1; D is unresolved. This CDR3 comprises 15 residues. CDR1 and CDR2 (germline): SGHRS, YFSETQ. V lost 4 bases and J lost 1, with 14 bases in between.

This clone was detected once. Different DNA sequences within this sample yield the same CDR3. The chain employs TRBV5-1 and TRBJ2-2; D is ambiguous. The CDR3 contains 12 residues. The V gene lost 2 bases and the J gene lost 3 bases, with 2 bases spanning the gap. Germline CDR1 reads SGHRS; CDR2 reads YFSETQ. The CDR3 protein is CASSLDTGELFF. The CDR3 DNA reads as TGCGCCAGCAGCTTAGACACCGGGGAGCTGTTTTTT.

The chain is built from TRBV6-5 and TRBJ2-1; D is possibly TRBD2 (5 bases). Trimming took 7 bases from V and 6 from J, leaving 19 bases between them. This CDR3 is 15 amino acids long. Germline CDR1 and CDR2: MNHEY and SVGAGI. CDR3 in DNA: TGTGCCAGCACCCTATCCGAGGGTTCGTTCAATGAGCAGTTCTTC. Amino acid sequence: CASTLSEGSFNEQFF.

The V call is TRBV11-1, the J call TRBJ2-4; D is uncertain. Germline V CDR1 and CDR2: SGHAT, FQDESV (reference sequence). The CDR3 is made up of 12 amino acids. The ends were cut back, 5 bases at V and 8 bases at J, with 10 bases in the middle. This chain's CDR3 is CASSPNEDIQYF. The CDR3, as DNA: TGTGCCAGCAGCCCAAACGAGGACATTCAGTACTTC. Full variable domain (remainder filled in from reference TRBV11-1 and TRBJ2-4): EAEVAQSPRYKITEKSQAVAFWCDPISGHATLYWYRQILGQGPELLVQFQDESVVDDSQLPKDRFSAERLKGVDSTLKIQPAELGDSAMYLCASSPNEDIQYFGAGTRLSVL.

The table lists this clone with a count of one. The chain uses TRBV20-1 and TRBJ2-4; D call uncertain. Trimming left V 6 bases short and J 0 bases short, with 3 bases between. Germline CDR1 and CDR2: DFQATT and SNEGSKA (reference sequence). The CDR3 contains 11 residues. CDR3 sequence (DNA): TGCAGTGCCCTAGCCAAAAACATTCAGTACTTC. It encodes CSALAKNIQYF.

The V gene is TRBV7-9, the J gene TRBJ2-1; 8 bases match TRBD2. Germline V gene data show CDR1 as SEHNR and CDR2 as FQNEAQ (reference sequence). The V segment lost 4 bases and the J segment 5 bases; nucleotides outside the gene matches: 4. The CDR3 is 14 amino acids. The CDR3 loop reads CASSWGLGHNEQFF. The CDR3 coding sequence is TGTGCCAGCAGCTGGGGACTAGGGCACAATGAGCAGTTCTTC.

The chain carries TRBV6-2 or TRBV6-3 and TRBJ2-7; D is possibly TRBD1 (6 bases). This CDR3 has 14 residues. Germline CDR1 MNHEY, CDR2 SVGEGT. V was trimmed by 5 bases and J by 10 bases, leaving 21 bases between them. The CDR3 protein is CASSRVQGMMGQYF. The CDR3, as DNA: TGTGCCAGCAGTAGAGTGCAGGGGATGATGGGCCAGTACTTC.

The rearrangement uses TRBV27 and TRBJ2-3; tentatively, D is TRBD1 (5 bases). Germline lookup yields CDR1 MNHEY and CDR2 SMNVEV (reference sequence). Trimming left V 7 bases short and J 0 bases short, with 14 bases between. The CDR3 sequence is 15 residues long. In nucleotides, the CDR3 is TGTGCCAGCATAAAGGACACCTCTAGCACAGATACGCAGTATTTT. Amino acids: CASIKDTSSTDTQYF.

The chain uses TRBV9 and TRBJ2-1; D is possibly TRBD1 or TRBD2 (6 bases each). The ends were cut back, 4 bases at V and 9 bases at J, with 20 bases in the middle. The CDR3 consists of 15 residues. Germline V gene lookup returns CDR1 SGDLS and CDR2 YYNGEE. CDR3 loop: CASSPLPGAGGEQFF. CDR3 nucleotides: TGTGCCAGCAGCCCACTCCCGGGGGCGGGCGGTGAGCAGTTCTTC.

The chain combines TRBV11-3 with TRBJ2-3; no reliable D call. Trimming removed 5 bases from V and 0 bases from J, with 9 bases in between. Germline V gene lookup returns CDR1 SGHNT and CDR2 YENEEA. The CDR3 is 14 residues long. CDR3 sequence: CASSPVWSTDTQYF. The DNA of the CDR3 is TGTGCCAGCAGCCCCGTCTGGAGCACAGATACGCAGTATTTT.

J is TRBJ1-1 and V is TRBV5-8, with D possibly TRBD1 on 5 matching bases. This CDR3 region has 15 residues. In germline, CDR1 is SGHTS, CDR2 YDEGEE. V lost 2 bases to trimming and J lost 2 bases, with 13 bases between them. The CDR3 loop is CASSFRYRDNTEAFF. CDR3 nucleotide sequence: TGTGCCAGCAGCTTTCGGTACCGGGACAACACTGAAGCTTTCTTT.

The chain carries TRBV6-6 and TRBJ1-2; D is undetermined. The CDR3 has 14 residues. From germline, CDR1 is MNHNY and CDR2 SVGAGI (reference sequence). Trimming took 0 bases from V and 4 from J, leaving 9 bases between them. CDR3 protein: CASSYSQDGYGYTF. The CDR3 DNA follows: TGTGCCAGCAGTTACTCTCAGGACGGCTATGGCTACACCTTC.

This chain uses TRBV10-3 with TRBJ1-1; no firm D call. The V end was cut by 10 bases, the J end by 8 bases, with 14 bases between. This CDR3 is built from 11 residues. Germline values: CDR1 ENHRY, CDR2 SYGVKD. The CDR3 sequence: CATKTGSEAFF. The CDR3 nucleotides are TGTGCCACCAAGACGGGATCGGAAGCTTTCTTT.

V is TRBV4-3 and J is TRBJ1-1, with 9 bases lining up with TRBD1. This CDR3 has 19 residues. V lost 0 bases, J lost 0 bases, and 11 bases stayed unmatched. Per germline, CDR1 LGHNA and CDR2 YSLEER. CDR3 loop: CASSQETGGVGGMNTEAFF. Written as DNA, the CDR3 is TGCGCCAGCAGCCAAGAAACAGGGGGCGTCGGAGGGATGAACACTGAAGCTTTCTTT.

This rearrangement joins TRBV7-2 to TRBJ2-7; D may match TRBD1 or TRBD2 (5 bases each). The CDR3 totals 13 residues. Trimming cost V 1 base and J 6 bases, with 10 bases left between them. Germline V gives CDR1 SGHTA, CDR2 FQGNSA. CDR3 coding DNA: TGTGCCAGCAGCTTAGGGTACGGGACCGAGCAGTACTTC. It specifies CASSLGYGTEQYF.

The rearrangement joins TRBV5-1 to TRBJ1-5; 8 nucleotides agree with TRBD1. V shed 3 bases and J 5 bases; nucleotides not matched to a gene: 4. In germline, CDR1 is SGHRS, CDR2 YFSETQ. The CDR3 consists of 14 residues. The CDR3 nucleotides read TGCGCCAGCAGCTCAGGGGGCCTTGATCAGCCCCAGCATTTT. Translation: CASSSGGLDQPQHF.

In this sample, this clone turned up once. Other DNA sequences in this specimen translate into the identical CDR3. This rearrangement joins TRBV7-9 to TRBJ1-2, with 7 bases identical to TRBD1. The trim removed 3 bases at V and 0 bases at J, leaving 4 bases unmatched. The CDR3 has 15 residues. Germline CDR1 is SEHNR and CDR2 is FQNEAQ (reference sequence). The DNA for the CDR3 is TGTGCCAGCAGCTTGGCCGGGACAGCTAACTATGGCTACACCTTC. Amino acid sequence: CASSLAGTANYGYTF.

The table lists this clone with a few counts. This sequence joins TRBV14 and TRBJ2-2; 9 bases fit TRBD1. The germline V gene has CDR1 SGHDN and CDR2 FVKESK. The CDR3 covers 16 residues. V dropped 3 bases and J dropped 4; count of bases not matched to a gene: 6. Here the CDR3 reads CASSHHPGQGTGELFF. The CDR3 bases are TGTGCCAGCAGCCACCATCCGGGACAGGGCACCGGGGAGCTGTTTTTT.

The chain employs TRBV5-4 and TRBJ2-1; D remains unclear. Germline assignment: CDR1 SGHNT and CDR2 YYREEE (reference sequence). The CDR3 length is 13 residues. The germline V and J ends were trimmed by 4 bases and 0 bases, with 5 bases remaining between them. The CDR3 DNA sequence: TGTGCCAGCAGCCATAGCTCCTACAATGAGCAGTTCTTC. It specifies CASSHSSYNEQFF.

The J gene is TRBJ2-1, the V gene TRBV19; 8 bases fit TRBD2. Trimming cost V 5 bases and J 9 bases; bases outside gene matches: 12. CDR3 length equals 15 residues. Germline-derived CDR1 and CDR2 are LNHDA and SQIVND (reference sequence). This CDR3 reads CASSSRRGGYAEQFF. For the CDR3, the DNA is TGTGCCAGTAGTTCCCGACGGGGGGGATACGCTGAGCAGTTCTTC.

This clone was seen a handful of times. The rearrangement joins TRBV5-4 to TRBJ1-3; 9 nucleotides agree with TRBD1. The length of the CDR3 is 15 residues. Germline trimming cut 4 bases from V and 3 bases from J; bases unmatched to any gene: 5. CDR1 and CDR2 from the germline V gene are SGHNT and YYREEE (reference sequence). The CDR3 loop reads CASSHRGQYGNTIYF. The CDR3 coding sequence is TGTGCCAGCAGCCACAGGGGGCAGTATGGAAACACCATATATTTT.

The rearrangement links TRBV3-1 (or the pseudogene TRBV3-2) to TRBJ1-2; TRBD1 is a possible D gene (6 bases). This CDR3 is built from 14 residues. The germline V gene encodes CDR1 LGHDT and CDR2 YNNKEL (reference sequence). Deletions cut 3 bases from V and 4 bases from J, with 12 bases between. CDR3 residues: CASSQNIGGYGYTF. The CDR3 DNA reads TGTGCCAGCAGCCAGAACATAGGGGGCTATGGCTACACCTTC.

The chain is built from TRBV19 and TRBJ2-7; D is undetermined. In germline, CDR1 is LNHDA, CDR2 SQIVND (reference sequence). This CDR3 comprises 13 residues. The V gene lost 0 bases and the J gene lost 13 bases, with 16 bases spanning the gap. CDR3 region: CASSIDTISRTYF. CDR3 nucleotides: TGTGCCAGTAGTATAGACACAATTTCCCGGACCTACTTC.

The chain has TRBV9 and TRBJ2-3; D is undetermined. Looked up from germline, CDR1 is SGDLS and CDR2 is YYNGEE. The CDR3 sequence is 13 residues long. Trimming cost V 0 bases and J 6 bases, with 8 bases left between them. CDR3 nucleotides: TGTGCCAGCAGCGTAGGTCCCTCCGATACGCAGTATTTT. It specifies CASSVGPSDTQYF.

The V and J genes are TRBV20-1 and TRBJ2-3, with a possible D match to TRBD2 (5 bases). There are 11 residues in the CDR3. Germline values: CDR1 DFQATT, CDR2 SNEGSKA (reference sequence). V was clipped by 6 bases and J by 5 bases, with 9 bases between them. The CDR3 sequence: CSAWRRDTQYF. Here the CDR3 DNA reads TGCAGTGCGTGGAGGAGAGATACGCAGTATTTT.

The chain employs TRBV9 and TRBJ2-3; 10 nucleotides match TRBD2. The germline V gene encodes CDR1 SGDLS and CDR2 YYNGEE. V lost 4 bases and J lost 2; bases outside the gene matches: 7. The CDR3 extends over 16 amino acids. CDR3 nucleotide sequence: TGTGCCAGCAGCCTTGGACTAGCGGTTTACACAGATACGCAGTATTTT. Translating it yields CASSLGLAVYTDTQYF.

The V call is TRBV15, the J call TRBJ2-3; D is perhaps TRBD1 (6 bases). This CDR3 contains 13 residues. V was cut by 7 bases and J by 0 bases, with 8 bases left in between. Germline V gene sequence: CDR1 LNHNV, CDR2 YYDKDF (reference sequence). Written as DNA, the CDR3 is TGTGCCACCACAGGACAGAGCACAGATACGCAGTATTTT. It specifies CATTGQSTDTQYF.